These 6 T cell receptor beta chains originate from one sample sequenced in a study of blood T cells in healthy people across ages. A second roughly 6 to 11 cycle PCR used barcoded and J-beta primers. Each CDR3 protein gets one entry after TCRdb re-called the 5' RACE reads with MiXCR. The sample includes 700,000 to 900,000 distinct CDR3 sequences, about 53% of them seen just once. The sample comprised blood. Receptor source: an elderly man in good health.

The chain joins TRBV7-3 to TRBJ1-1; D remains ambiguous. The germline V and J ends were trimmed by 1 base and 6 bases, with 9 bases remaining between them. Germline V lookup: CDR1 SGHTA, CDR2 FQGTGA. The CDR3 contains 13 residues. The DNA for the CDR3 is TGTGCCAGCAGCTTAAATTCTAGACCTGAAGCTTTCTTT. Translation gives CASSLNSRPEAFF.

The CDR3 nucleotides are TGTGCCAGCATGCCCAGACTAGCGGGAAGCACAGATACGCAGTATTTT. The encoded protein is CASMPRLAGSTDTQYF. V gene TRBV6-2 or TRBV6-3 combines with J gene TRBJ2-3; 11 bases are shared with TRBD2. CDR3 length equals 16 residues. Germline CDR1 is MNHEY and CDR2 is SVGEGT. Unmatched junction bases numbered 6, after V lost 7 bases and J lost 0 bases.

The chain is built from TRBV11-2 and TRBJ2-1; D unclear. Germline V lookup: CDR1 SGHAT, CDR2 FQNNGV. The CDR3 sequence is 14 residues long. V lost 0 bases, J lost 4 bases, and 7 bases lay in between. CDR3 nucleotides: TGTGCCAGCAGCTTAGAAACAACTTACAATGAGCAGTTCTTC. It encodes CASSLETTYNEQFF.

Only a few counts were recorded for this clonotype. The chain links TRBV4-1 to TRBJ1-2, with D unresolved. CDR1 MGHRA and CDR2 YSYEKL come from the germline V gene. This CDR3 spans 15 amino acids. Trimming pared 0 bases from V and 2 bases from J, leaving 10 bases between. The CDR3 reads CASSQERALNYGYTF. The CDR3 nucleotides are TGCGCCAGCAGCCAAGAAAGGGCGTTGAACTATGGCTACACCTTC.

This chain joins TRBV29-1 and TRBJ2-1; 10 nucleotides line up with TRBD2. Germline V gene sequence: CDR1 SQVTM, CDR2 ANQGSEA. The CDR3 loop spans 14 amino acids. Losses at the gene ends were 7 bases for V and 1 base for J; bases not matched to a gene: 4. CDR3: CSAYSGRSYNEQFF. The CDR3 coding sequence is TGCAGCGCCTATAGCGGGAGGTCCTACAATGAGCAGTTCTTC.

In this sample, this clonotype turned up once. The rearrangement uses TRBV29-1 and TRBJ1-1; D might be TRBD1 (5 bases). Germline CDR1 and CDR2: SQVTM and ANQGSEA. This CDR3 comprises 13 residues. Trimming removed 6 bases at V and 0 bases at J, with 11 bases between. CDR3 protein: CSVAQGMNTEAFF. For the CDR3, the DNA is TGCAGCGTCGCCCAGGGAATGAACACTGAAGCTTTCTTT. Together with reference TRBV29-1 and TRBJ1-1, the CDR3 gives the full variable domain: SAVISQKPSRDICQRGTSLTIQCQVDSQVTMMFWYRQQPGQSLTLIATANQGSEATYESGFVIDKFPISRPNLTFSTLTVSNMSPEDSSIYLCSVAQGMNTEAFFGQGTRLTVV.